What follows are 5 T cell receptor beta chains derived from one specimen sequenced in a study of blood T cell repertoires in COVID-19 (dated by TCRdb to between 2020 and 2021). Library method: the immunoSEQ multiplex PCR assay. TCRdb obtained this table from immuneACCESS and retained in-frame rearrangements with V and J assigned. These tables miss some clones; where compared with another copy, unresolved V genes account for less than half of the shortfall, and the remainder is unexplained. The sample yields about 440,000 clones; nearly 90% were counted once. Roughly 1.8% of the sample belongs to the ten largest clones. Sequencing input: PBMCs or T cells enriched from blood (not recorded which). The receptors come from a woman aged 18-30 years with acute COVID-19.

In this sample, this clone turned up a few times. The chain carries TRBV4-3 and TRBJ2-1; 10 nucleotides match TRBD2. The CDR3 is 15 amino acids. Trimming took 4 bases from V and 5 from J; bases not matched to a gene: 5. The germline V gene has CDR1 LGHNA and CDR2 YSLEER. CDR3 DNA sequence: TGCGCCAGCAGCCTCTTAGCGGGAGGCCACAATGAGCAGTTCTTC. Its protein product is CASSLLAGGHNEQFF.

The V call is TRBV24-1, the J call TRBJ2-1, with D unresolved. CDR3 size: 16 residues. The V gene's germline CDR1 is KGHDR and CDR2 SFDVKD. Trimming pared 4 bases from V and 0 bases from J, leaving 12 bases between. CDR3 DNA: TGTGCCACCAGTGACCCCACAGAGAACTCCTACAATGAGCAGTTCTTC. It yields the protein CATSDPTENSYNEQFF.

This clone was counted once. The chain joins TRBV27 to TRBJ2-5; D is ambiguous. CDR1 and CDR2 (germline): MNHEY, SMNVEV (reference sequence). The germline V and J ends were trimmed by 1 base and 1 base, with 10 bases remaining between them. CDR3 length: 15 amino acids. CDR3 DNA sequence: TGTGCCAGCAGTTTATTCCCTGACTTCCAAGAGACCCAGTACTTC. Residues: CASSLFPDFQETQYF.

The chain joins TRBV18 to TRBJ1-1; tentatively, D is TRBD1 (6 bases). Per the germline V gene, CDR1 is KGHSH and CDR2 is LQKENI. The CDR3 has 13 residues. Trimming pared 3 bases from V and 4 bases from J, leaving 9 bases between. Here the CDR3 reads CASSPGAATEAFF. The CDR3 coding sequence is TGTGCCAGCTCACCGGGGGCAGCCACTGAAGCTTTCTTT.

This sequence joins TRBV5-1 and TRBJ1-2; TRBD1 might be the D (5 bases). Germline V gene data show CDR1 as SGHRS and CDR2 as YFSETQ. The CDR3 totals 16 residues. V was shortened by 1 base and J by 2 bases, with 15 bases between the two germline ends. The CDR3 is CASSLFGQLRNYGYTF. The CDR3, as DNA: TGCGCCAGCAGCTTGTTCGGACAACTCCGGAACTATGGCTACACCTTC. Complete variable domain (other parts from reference TRBV5-1 and TRBJ1-2): KAGVTQTPRYLIKTRGQQVTLSCSPISGHRSVSWYQQTPGQGLQFLFEYFSETQRNKGNFPGRFSGRQFSNSRSEMNVSTLELGDSALYLCASSLFGQLRNYGYTFGSGTRLTVV.